This record looks at one T cell receptor beta chain sequence and its context. This clonotype was found many times. What antigen it recognizes has not been identified. No clone much larger than this one lies a single base away; base qualities are absent. The library was made by multiplex PCR. The run used an Illumina HiSeq 4000. To build TCR beta libraries, CDR3 regions were amplified by Arm-PCR using iRepertoire HTBI primers. Before sequencing, the PCR products went through gel purification. Per the original workflow: Gene usage analysis of CDR3 amino acid clonotypes used the 50 to 70 TRBV and more than 13 TRBJ segments found across samples. Filtered high-quality paired reads were merged into contigs using COPE and FqMerger. BLAST was used to align contigs to IMGT TRBV, TRBD and TRBJ reference genes, with CDR3 defined following IMGT. Highly expanded clones were defined as clonotypes with a frequency above 0.1%. Shannon entropy served as the measure of repertoire diversity, while the Gini coefficient captured V-J evenness. A clonotype found in more than one individual was treated as public. TCRdb trimmed the raw reads at Q25, called clones with MiXCR and kept productive beta chains. Every distinct CDR3 protein forms one entry, paired with its most common genes and DNA. What appears here as the V and J calls and clone size reflects TCRdb's work, not the paper's. The sample records 530,000 or so distinct CDR3 sequences, 13% of which are singletons. The ten top clones hold under 10% of the sample.

The entry originates in a study of regulatory T cells in long-lasting Graves disease (dated by TCRdb to about 2021). Background on the whole study: Antithyroid drugs had been taken for less than 3 months by newly diagnosed Graves' disease patients. A total of roughly 35 samples underwent TCR sequencing: some 13 from persistent and about 20 from newly diagnosed Graves' disease patients. Peripheral blood TCR sequencing and RNA sequencing compared persistent Graves' disease patients with newly diagnosed Graves' disease patients. The study was conducted in China and was registered as a clinical trial. What the authors observed across the whole study: Lower TCR Shannon entropy and fewer highly expanded clones were observed in persistent Graves' disease patients than in newly diagnosed patients, which suggested clonal expansion. TRBV28, TRBJ1-2 and TRBJ2-5 were preferentially used in persistent disease, while TRBV20-1 and TRBJ2-1 were favored in newly diagnosed disease. More public clonotypes were shared among persistent patients (roughly 2,900) than among newly diagnosed patients (just under 1,000). Only the TCR beta chain was sequenced and analyzed. Only peripheral blood was studied, because thyroid tissue, the primary lesion, was inaccessible. The authors noted that the small sample size was a limitation that may lower accuracy.

The CDR1 and CDR2 encoded by the germline V gene (reference sequence) are DFQATT and SNEGSKA. V is reduced by 3 bases and J by 0 bases, leaving a spacing of 9 bases between them. The cysteine opens and the phenylalanine closes a CDR3 of 15 amino acids. Of all the DNA, just the CDR3 is kept, 45 bases in frame from base 1. The label giving this sample's time point can be read as: newly diagnosed GD, antithyroid drugs for less than 3 months. For both TCR sequencing and RNA sequencing, RNA was extracted from PBMCs using TRIzol. Graves' disease was diagnosed according to American Thyroid Association guidelines. The patients came from an endocrinology department in Xi'an, China. Each patient gave approximately 8.8 milliliters of peripheral blood, collected in an EDTA anticoagulant tube. PBMCs were isolated by Ficoll Paque Plus density gradient separation without further T cell sorting. An Agilent 2100 Bioanalyzer and agarose gel were used to assess RNA quality, and a NanoDrop 2000 was used to measure RNA concentration.

The same sample was also studied in work on T cells in Graves' hyperthyroidism and ophthalmopathy. As that second paper reports: A patient counted as having stable Graves' hyperthyroidism if no progression to ophthalmopathy occurred over 18 months of follow-up. Hyperthyroidism patients were newly diagnosed, with disease duration under 2 months, and aged 18 to 65 years. Patients with uncontrolled infections, other autoimmune diseases, pregnancy or lactation were excluded. Diagnoses were based on clinical symptoms, serum thyroxine and TRAb, thyroid ultrasound and orbital computed tomography. A first-round RT-PCR of the TCR CDR3 used the HTBI primer set with the Qiagen OneStep RT-PCR kit. Most expanded thyroid clonotypes (frequency above 0.001) were also detected in blood, a finding suggesting that blood repertoires may reflect thyroid immune responses. In cross-validation, a model built on a 13 V-J signature told ophthalmopathy apart from stable hyperthyroidism with 85% to 90% sensitivity and approximately 84% specificity, and in testing the same model reached 80%/75%. In validation, progression to ophthalmopathy was predicted by the model with 65% to 71% sensitivity and 72.22% specificity, a median of roughly 6.4 months before onset. To identify distinguishing TCR V-J signatures, a discovery cohort of roughly 100 patients was used, comprising 43 with Graves' ophthalmopathy and 57 with stable Graves' hyperthyroidism. Prospective prediction of ophthalmopathy was tested in an independent validation cohort of 18 to 20 hyperthyroidism patients and 15 to 17 patients who later progressed to ophthalmopathy. The 95 to 100 discovery patients were randomly divided into training and test sets at a 7:3 ratio. In more than 5 Graves' hyperthyroidism patients, the study also compared T-cell repertoires from thyroid tissue with T-cell repertoires from blood. Once sampling was done, hyperthyroidism patients were given methimazole at a starting dose of 30 mg daily, whereas ophthalmopathy patients were given high-dose intravenous methylprednisolone. A second multiplex PCR round built the libraries, followed by size selection and purification. Libraries were sequenced paired-end with 100 bp reads on an Illumina HiSeq2000. SOAPnuke was used to process the raw data, throwing out any read that contained adapters or uncalled bases, had a mean Phred below 15, or lacked an exact constant-primer or identifier match. COPE v1.2.5 was used to merge high-quality paired reads, and clonotypes were defined as unique nucleotide sequences. MiTCR v1.1 was used to align the clonotypes against IMGT TRBV, TRBD and TRBJ reference segments. The analysis was restricted to V-J combinations with a frequency above 0.0001, which together covered just over 99% of the repertoires. The TCS score was defined as the ratio of F50 (clonal expansion) to E x V (chaos), calculated using BLOSUM62-based TCRdist between CDR3 peptides within each V-J. Welch's t-statistics and random forest reduced roughly 530 V-J features to 10 to 15, which were used in a naive Bayes classifier (R e1071). No statistical method was used to fix the sample size in advance, and group allocation was not hidden from the investigators. TCR Vbeta CDR3 sequencing of 120 to 150 peripheral blood samples (43 ophthalmopathy, under 80 hyperthyroidism and roughly 17 progressor patients) is reported in the paper.

The V and J segments used are TRBV20-1 and TRBJ2-6, with the D segment identity uncertain. The clonotype was recovered from a man aged 30-40 years with Graves disease. Donor details come from another sample of the same person, matched by shared clones. Sequences were derived from peripheral blood mononuclear cells (PBMCs), sampled at new diagnosis, from a patient treated with antithyroid drugs. The CDR3 in this case is CSASRAASGANVLTF. In nucleotides, the sequence is TGCAGTGCTAGCCGGGCAGCCTCTGGGGCCAACGTCCTGACTTTC.